This T cell receptor (beta chain) was captured in a study of cytomegalovirus exposure and HLA in healthy donors. In regard to this clone: This sample also contains other DNA sequences that code for the same CDR3.

CDR3 size: 14 residues. Germline CDR1 and CDR2: SGHVS and FNYEAQ. After removal of 6 bases from V and 6 bases from J, the junction contained 7 bases not matched to a gene. Both 60 Vbeta primers and 13 Jbeta primers went into the PCR. The table came from immunoSEQ multiplex PCR; TCRdb's copy has only in-frame clones and leaves some out. The repertoire includes about 160,000 clones, roughly 70% of them detected once, and 2.8% sits in the top ten. The specimen was PBMCs. This receptor was obtained from a young woman in good health and CMV-seronegative. The J gene is TRBJ1-5, the V gene TRBV7-6, with 8 bases fitting TRBD1. DNA for the CDR3: TGTGCCAGCAGTTCCGGACAGGGTCTTCAGCCCCAGCATTTT. Translated, it gives CASSSGQGLQPQHF.